The rows below give T cell receptor beta chains drawn from one sample of a study of cytomegalovirus exposure and HLA in healthy donors. Sequencing was performed with immunoSEQ multiplex PCR; in TCRdb, only in-frame clones are kept and a portion is missing. The sample contains about 160,000 clones, roughly 72% of which appear only once. Source material: PBMCs. Every receptor here comes from a man aged 35-49 years in good health and CMV-seropositive. CDR3s include the opening cysteine and the closing phenylalanine or tryptophan. The D gene is left open where the match is weak. Clone size is given for some rows only: seen once, a few or many times, or a class if the clone is expanded.

TRBJ2-2 NA NA TRBV11-3 CASSESGLTGELFF TGTGCCAGCAGCGAATCAGGGCTAACCGGGGAGCTGTTTTTT
TRBJ2-5 NA TRBD2 TRBV6-1 CASSDLLAGGPETQYF TGTGCCAGCAGTGACCTACTAGCGGGGGGGCCAGAGACCCAGTACTTC
TRBJ2-2 NA TRBD2 TRBV9 CASSAPSGGLNTGELFF TGTGCCAGCAGCGCCCCTAGCGGGGGCCTTAACACCGGGGAGCTGTTTTTT
TRBJ1-5 NA NA TRBV6-1 CASSQGTYQPQHF TGTGCCAGCAGTCAAGGGACTTATCAGCCCCAGCATTTT
TRBJ2-3 NA NA TRBV7-6 CASSTQGGTDTQYF TGTGCCAGCAGCACACAGGGAGGCACAGATACGCAGTATTTT
TRBJ1-5 NA NA TRBV5-4 CASSLSPGRDQPQHF TGTGCCAGCAGCTTGTCCCCGGGGAGGGATCAGCCCCAGCATTTT
TRBJ2-7 NA NA TRBV5-1 CASSSYGGESVEQYF TGCGCCAGCAGCTCCTATGGAGGGGAGAGCGTCGAGCAGTACTTC
TRBJ1-2 NA NA TRBV19 CASSSPGIQYGYTF TGTGCCAGTAGCTCCCCCGGGATCCAATATGGCTACACCTTC
TRBJ1-2 few NA TRBV11-2 CASSSPGHRIGGYTF TGTGCCAGCAGCTCCCCGGGACACAGGATTGGAGGCTACACCTTC
TRBJ2-3 few NA TRBV6-6 CASSYLDGADTQYF TGTGCCAGCAGTTATTTGGACGGGGCAGATACGCAGTATTTT
TRBJ2-3 once NA TRBV6-1 CASSPTADTQYF TGTGCCAGCAGTCCGACAGCAGATACGCAGTATTTT
TRBJ2-1 NA TRBD2 TRBV5-4 CASSFRTQRGEQFF TGTGCCAGCAGCTTCAGGACCCAGCGGGGTGAGCAGTTCTTC
TRBJ2-1 NA TRBD1 TRBV13 CASSKRDSYYNEQFF TGTGCCAGCAGCAAACGGGACAGTTACTACAATGAGCAGTTCTTC
TRBJ2-3 NA TRBD2 TRBV7-8 CASSTGLAVTYRGTDTQYF TGTGCCAGCAGCACCGGACTAGCGGTTACATATCGGGGCACAGATACGCAGTATTTT
TRBJ2-3 NA TRBD2 TRBV30 CAWSVSAGGQDTQYF TGTGCCTGGAGTGTTTCAGCGGGGGGGCAAGATACGCAGTATTTT
TRBJ1-5 NA NA TRBV6-5 CASSGGAQNQPQHF TGTGCCAGCAGTGGGGGGGCCCAAAATCAGCCCCAGCATTTT
TRBJ2-2 NA NA TRBV19 CASSIIGRGPGSGELFF TGTGCCAGTAGTATAATTGGGCGGGGTCCGGGGAGCGGGGAGCTGTTTTTT
TRBJ1-1 NA NA TRBV4-3 CASSQEGGMNTEAFF TGCGCCAGCAGCCAAGAAGGGGGTATGAACACTGAAGCTTTCTTT
TRBJ2-1 NA TRBD2 TRBV7-3 CASSSAGGNNEQFF TGTGCCAGCAGCTCTGCGGGGGGGAACAATGAGCAGTTCTTC
TRBJ1-2 NA TRBD1 TRBV18 CATGQGAYGYTF TGTGCCACCGGACAGGGGGCCTATGGCTACACCTTC
TRBJ1-1 NA NA TRBV5-6 CASWRGNTEAFF TGTGCCAGCTGGAGGGGGAACACTGAAGCTTTCTTT
TRBJ2-3 NA TRBD2 TRBV19 CASSGGGAEDTQYF TGTGCCAGTAGTGGCGGGGGGGCCGAAGATACGCAGTATTTT
TRBJ2-7 few NA TRBV27 CASSKQGSYEQYF TGTGCCAGCAGTAAACAGGGTTCCTACGAGCAGTACTTC
TRBJ2-7 NA NA TRBV4-1 CASSPWAGTYEQYF TGCGCCAGCAGCCCTTGGGCGGGGACTTACGAGCAGTACTTC
TRBJ1-1 NA NA TRBV20-1 CSATGAFF TGCAGCGCTACAGGGGCTTTCTTT
TRBJ2-2 few NA TRBV11-3 CASSPPSTGELFF TGTGCCAGCAGCCCCCCTTCCACCGGGGAGCTGTTTTTT
TRBJ2-5 once NA TRBV13 CASSYRDLGETQYF TGTGCCAGCAGCTACAGGGATCTGGGGGAGACCCAGTACTTC
TRBJ2-1 few TRBD2 TRBV11-2 CASSPGLAGGGQFF TGTGCCAGCAGCCCCGGACTAGCGGGGGGAGGGCAGTTCTTC
TRBJ2-7 few NA TRBV11-3 CASSLPGGYEQYF TGTGCCAGCAGCTTGCCAGGAGGATACGAGCAGTACTTC
TRBJ2-5 once TRBD1 TRBV4-3 CASSQFDREETQYF TGCGCCAGCAGCCAATTTGACAGGGAGGAGACCCAGTACTTC
TRBJ2-3 NA TRBD2 TRBV5-4 CASSLRGAGDTQYF TGTGCCAGCAGCCTGCGGGGGGCCGGAGATACGCAGTATTTT
TRBJ1-1 NA NA TRBV11-2 CASSLVQGAAAAFF TGTGCCAGCAGCTTAGTTCAAGGGGCTGCGGCAGCTTTCTTT
TRBJ2-3 NA NA TRBV5-1 CASSLETGTDTQYF TGCGCCAGCAGCTTGGAAACGGGTACAGATACGCAGTATTTT